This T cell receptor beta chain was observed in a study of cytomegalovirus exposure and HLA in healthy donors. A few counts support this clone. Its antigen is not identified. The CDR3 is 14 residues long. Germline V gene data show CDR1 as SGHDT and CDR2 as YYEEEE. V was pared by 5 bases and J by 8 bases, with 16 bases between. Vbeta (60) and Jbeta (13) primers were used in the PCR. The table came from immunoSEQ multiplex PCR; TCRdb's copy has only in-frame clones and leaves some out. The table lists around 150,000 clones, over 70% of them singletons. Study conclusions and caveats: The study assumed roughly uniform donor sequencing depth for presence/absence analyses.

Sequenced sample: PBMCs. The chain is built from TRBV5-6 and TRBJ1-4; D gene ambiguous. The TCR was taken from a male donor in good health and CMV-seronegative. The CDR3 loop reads CASRAFSGGEKLFF. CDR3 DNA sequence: TGTGCCAGCAGAGCTTTCTCGGGAGGGGAAAAACTGTTTTTT.